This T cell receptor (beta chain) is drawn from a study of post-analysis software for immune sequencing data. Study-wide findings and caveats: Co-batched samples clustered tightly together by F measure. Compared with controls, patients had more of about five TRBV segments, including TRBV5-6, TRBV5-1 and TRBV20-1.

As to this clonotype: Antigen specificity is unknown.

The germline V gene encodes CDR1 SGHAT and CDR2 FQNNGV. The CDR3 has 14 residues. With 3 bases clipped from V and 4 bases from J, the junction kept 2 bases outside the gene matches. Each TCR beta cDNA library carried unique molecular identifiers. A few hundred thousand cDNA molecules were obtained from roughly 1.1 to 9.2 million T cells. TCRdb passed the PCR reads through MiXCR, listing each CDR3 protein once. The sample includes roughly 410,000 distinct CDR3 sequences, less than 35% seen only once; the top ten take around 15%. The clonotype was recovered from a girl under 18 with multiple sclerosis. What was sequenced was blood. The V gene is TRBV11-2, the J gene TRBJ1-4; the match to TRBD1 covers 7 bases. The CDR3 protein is CASSLGTVNEKLFF. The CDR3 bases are TGTGCCAGCAGCTTGGGGACAGTTAATGAAAAACTGTTTTTT.